The 7 T cell receptor beta chains below come from one sample, sequenced in a study of a mutant IDH1 vaccine in newly diagnosed glioma. Their recognized antigens are unknown. Time point defined: week 35, safety follow-up. Doses comprised 300 ug of mutant IDH1 20-mer peptide each, plus topical imiquimod. The table came from immunoSEQ multiplex PCR; TCRdb's copy has only in-frame clones and leaves some out. The repertoire has tens of thousands of clones, around nine tenths of them found once; the top ten carry roughly 2%. The sequencing here drew on PBMCs, taken from a glioma patient whose treatment included an IDH1 peptide vaccine. The source of these receptors is a man aged 30-40 years with glioma.

The V call is TRBV5-1, the J call TRBJ2-2, with unresolved D. The V end lost 4 bases, the J end lost 3 bases, and 10 bases lay between the germline ends. The CDR3 is made up of 14 amino acids. Per germline, CDR1 SGHRS and CDR2 YFSETQ. CDR3 sequence: CASSPDAYTGELFF. CDR3 sequence (DNA): TGCGCCAGCAGCCCGGACGCTTACACCGGGGAGCTGTTTTTT.

The V gene is TRBV7-2, the J gene TRBJ1-1; no reliable D call. The CDR3 has 13 residues. V lost 6 bases, J lost 1 base, and 9 bases lay in between. Germline V lookup: CDR1 SGHTA, CDR2 FQGNSA. CDR3 coding DNA: TGTGCCAGCAGTGAACACCCGAACACTGAAGCTTTCTTT. Amino acids: CASSEHPNTEAFF.

Here the CDR3 reads CASSYRGRSEKLFF. In nucleotides, the CDR3 is TGTGCCAGCAGTTACCGAGGGAGGAGTGAAAAACTGTTTTTT. The J gene is TRBJ1-4, the V gene TRBV6-9; no clear D gene. The CDR3 consists of 14 residues. From germline, CDR1 is MNHGY and CDR2 SVAAGI. V lost 3 bases and J 7 bases, leaving 12 bases between the germline ends.

The chain recombines TRBV18 with TRBJ1-5; the match to TRBD1 covers 8 bases. Germline-derived CDR1 and CDR2 are KGHSH and LQKENI. The CDR3 sequence is 15 residues long. The V and J ends lost 6 bases and 3 bases, in that order; junction bases with no gene match: 7. CDR3 sequence (DNA): TGTGCCAGCTCCAGGGGGCAGGGTCCCAATCAGCCCCAGCATTTT. As protein: CASSRGQGPNQPQHF.

This chain uses TRBV7-8 with TRBJ2-3; D remains ambiguous. Deletions cut 2 bases from V and 2 bases from J, with 11 bases between. Per germline, CDR1 SGHVS and CDR2 FQNEAQ. This CDR3 is 15 amino acids long. DNA for the CDR3: TGTGCCAGCAGCTTATTCACAACCTACACAGATACGCAGTATTTT. Protein sequence: CASSLFTTYTDTQYF. Variable domain in full (rest from reference TRBV7-8 and TRBJ2-3): GAGVSQSPRYKVAKRGQDVALRCDPISGHVSLFWYQQALGQGPEFLTYFQNEAQLDKSGLPSDRFFAERPEGSVSTLKIQRTQQEDSAVYLCASSLFTTYTDTQYFGPGTRLTVL.

The J gene is TRBJ1-2, the V gene TRBV28; 9 bases align to TRBD1. The V and J ends lost 7 bases and 6 bases, in that order; junction bases with no gene match: 9. The germline CDR1 and CDR2 sequences are MDHEN and SYDVKM. CDR3 length equals 14 residues. The CDR3 is CASNAPGQGNGYTF. In nucleotides, the CDR3 is TGTGCCAGCAATGCTCCGGGACAGGGAAATGGCTACACCTTC.

The gene calls are TRBV7-3 and TRBJ2-7; D assignment may be TRBD1 or TRBD2 (6 bases each). The ends were cut back, 8 bases at V and 1 base at J, with 18 bases in the middle. CDR3 length: 15 residues. Germline V gives CDR1 SGHTA, CDR2 FQGTGA. In nucleotides, the CDR3 is TGTGCCAGCTCCCGGGGGCAGGGTAGGTCCTACGAGCAGTACTTC. Translation: CASSRGQGRSYEQYF. The whole variable domain, filled in from reference TRBV7-3 and TRBJ2-7, reads GAGVSQTPSNKVTEKGKYVELRCDPISGHTALYWYRQSLGQGPEFLIYFQGTGAADDSGLPNDRFFAVRPEGSVSTLKIQRTERGDSAVYLCASSRGQGRSYEQYFGPGTRLTVT.